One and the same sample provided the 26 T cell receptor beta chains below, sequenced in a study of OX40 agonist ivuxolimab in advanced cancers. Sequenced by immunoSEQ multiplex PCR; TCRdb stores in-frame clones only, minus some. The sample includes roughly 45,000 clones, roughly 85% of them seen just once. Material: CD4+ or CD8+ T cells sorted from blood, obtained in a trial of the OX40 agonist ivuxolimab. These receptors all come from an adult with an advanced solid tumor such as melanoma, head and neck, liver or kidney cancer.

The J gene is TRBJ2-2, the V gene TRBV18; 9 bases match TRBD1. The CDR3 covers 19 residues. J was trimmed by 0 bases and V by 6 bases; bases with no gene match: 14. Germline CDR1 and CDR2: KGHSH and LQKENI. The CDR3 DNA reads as TGTGCCAGCTCCCGTTACGGGACAGGGTATCCTGCGAACACCGGGGAGCTGTTTTTT. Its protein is CASSRYGTGYPANTGELFF. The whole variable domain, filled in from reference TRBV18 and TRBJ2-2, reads NAGVMQNPRHLVRRRGQEARLRCSPMKGHSHVYWYRQLPEEGLKFMVYLQKENIIDESGMPKERFSAEFPKEGPSILRIQQVVRGDSAAYFCASSRYGTGYPANTGELFFGEGSRLTVL.

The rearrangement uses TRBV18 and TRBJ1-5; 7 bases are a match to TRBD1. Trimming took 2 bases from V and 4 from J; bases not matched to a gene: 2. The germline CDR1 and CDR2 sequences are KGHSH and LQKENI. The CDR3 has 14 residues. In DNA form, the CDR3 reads TGTGCCAGCTCACCAGGGACAGAAAATCAGCCCCAGCATTTT. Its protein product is CASSPGTENQPQHF. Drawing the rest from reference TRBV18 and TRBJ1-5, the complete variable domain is NAGVMQNPRHLVRRRGQEARLRCSPMKGHSHVYWYRQLPEEGLKFMVYLQKENIIDESGMPKERFSAEFPKEGPSILRIQQVVRGDSAAYFCASSPGTENQPQHFGDGTRLSIL.

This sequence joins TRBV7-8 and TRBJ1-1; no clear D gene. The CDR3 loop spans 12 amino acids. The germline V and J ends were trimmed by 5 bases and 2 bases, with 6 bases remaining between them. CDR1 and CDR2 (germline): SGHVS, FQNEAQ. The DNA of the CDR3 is TGTGCCAGCAGCCTAATAAACACTGAAGCTTTCTTT. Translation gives CASSLINTEAFF.

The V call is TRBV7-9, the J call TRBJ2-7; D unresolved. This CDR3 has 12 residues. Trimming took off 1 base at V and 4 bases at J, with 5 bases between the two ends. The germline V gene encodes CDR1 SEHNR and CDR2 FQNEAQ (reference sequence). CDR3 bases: TGTGCCAGCAGCTTAGGGGTTTACGAGCAGTACGTC. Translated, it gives CASSLGVYEQYV.

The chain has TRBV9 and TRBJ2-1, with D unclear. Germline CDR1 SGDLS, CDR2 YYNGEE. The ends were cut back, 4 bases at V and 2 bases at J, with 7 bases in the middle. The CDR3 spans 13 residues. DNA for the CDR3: TGTGCCAGCAGCCCGTATACCTACAATGAGCAGTTCTTC. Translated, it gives CASSPYTYNEQFF.

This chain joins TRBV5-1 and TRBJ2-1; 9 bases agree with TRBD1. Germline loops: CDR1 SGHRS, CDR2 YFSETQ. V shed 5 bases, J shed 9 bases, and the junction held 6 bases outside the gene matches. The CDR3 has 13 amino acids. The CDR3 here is CASSWTGVTEQFF. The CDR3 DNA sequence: TGCGCCAGCAGTTGGACAGGGGTCACTGAGCAGTTCTTC.

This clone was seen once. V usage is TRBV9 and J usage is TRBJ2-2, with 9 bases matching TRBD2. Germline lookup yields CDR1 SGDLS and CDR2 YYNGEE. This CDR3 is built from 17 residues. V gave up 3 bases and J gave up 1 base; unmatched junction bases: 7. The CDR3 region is CASSGGVAGENTGELFF. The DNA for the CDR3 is TGTGCCAGCAGCGGAGGGGTAGCGGGGGAGAACACCGGGGAGCTGTTTTTT.

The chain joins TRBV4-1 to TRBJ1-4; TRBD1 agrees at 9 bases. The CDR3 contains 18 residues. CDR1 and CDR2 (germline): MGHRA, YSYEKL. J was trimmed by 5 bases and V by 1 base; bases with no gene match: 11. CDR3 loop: CASSQGRADRGENEKLFF. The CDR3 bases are TGCGCCAGCAGCCAAGGTAGGGCGGACAGGGGCGAAAATGAAAAACTGTTTTTT.

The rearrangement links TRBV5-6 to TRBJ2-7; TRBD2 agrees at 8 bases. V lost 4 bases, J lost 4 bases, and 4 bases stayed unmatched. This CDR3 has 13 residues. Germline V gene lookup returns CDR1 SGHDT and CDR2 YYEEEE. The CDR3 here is CASSHPGGYEQYV. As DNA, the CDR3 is TGTGCCAGCAGCCACCCGGGGGGGTACGAGCAGTACGTC.

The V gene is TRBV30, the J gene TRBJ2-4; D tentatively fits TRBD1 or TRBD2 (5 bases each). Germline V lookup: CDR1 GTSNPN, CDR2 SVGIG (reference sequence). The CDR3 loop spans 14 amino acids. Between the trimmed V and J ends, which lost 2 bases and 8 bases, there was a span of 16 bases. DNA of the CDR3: TGTGCCTGGAGTCCCATTGCCCTGGGGGACATTCAGTACTTC. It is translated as CAWSPIALGDIQYF.

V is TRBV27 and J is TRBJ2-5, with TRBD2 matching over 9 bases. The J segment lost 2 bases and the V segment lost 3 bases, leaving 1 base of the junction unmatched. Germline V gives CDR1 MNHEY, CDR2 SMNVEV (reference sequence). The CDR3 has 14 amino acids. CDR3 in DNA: TGTGCCAGCAGTTTGCTAGCGGGGCAAGAGACCCAGTACTTC. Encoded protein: CASSLLAGQETQYF.

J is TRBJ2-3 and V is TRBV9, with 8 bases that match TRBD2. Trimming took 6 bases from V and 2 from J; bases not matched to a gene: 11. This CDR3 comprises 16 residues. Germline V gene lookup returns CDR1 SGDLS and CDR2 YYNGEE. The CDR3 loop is CASTKGGGGNTDTQYF. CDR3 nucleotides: TGTGCCAGCACGAAAGGAGGCGGGGGGAACACAGATACGCAGTATTTT.

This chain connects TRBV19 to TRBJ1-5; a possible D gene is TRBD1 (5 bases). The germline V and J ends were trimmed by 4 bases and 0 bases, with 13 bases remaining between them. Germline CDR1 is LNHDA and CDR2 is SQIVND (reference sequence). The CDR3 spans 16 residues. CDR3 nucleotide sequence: TGTGCCAGTAGTAACGGGTGGGGCTATAGCAATCAGCCCCAGCATTTT. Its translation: CASSNGWGYSNQPQHF.

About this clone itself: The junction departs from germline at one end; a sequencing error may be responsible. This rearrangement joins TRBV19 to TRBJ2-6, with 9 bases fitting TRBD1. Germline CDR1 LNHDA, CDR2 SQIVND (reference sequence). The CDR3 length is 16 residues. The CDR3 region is CASRDRGFSVANVLTF. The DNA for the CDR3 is TGTGCCAGTAGGGACAGGGGTTTCTCTGTGGCCAACGTCCTGACTTTC. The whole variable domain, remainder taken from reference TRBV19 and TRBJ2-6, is DGGITQSPKYLFRKEGQNVTLSCEQNLNHDAMYWYRQDPGQGLRLIYYSQIVNDFQKGDIAEGYSVSREKKESFPLTVTSAQKNPTAFYLCASRDRGFSVANVLTFGAGSRLTVL.

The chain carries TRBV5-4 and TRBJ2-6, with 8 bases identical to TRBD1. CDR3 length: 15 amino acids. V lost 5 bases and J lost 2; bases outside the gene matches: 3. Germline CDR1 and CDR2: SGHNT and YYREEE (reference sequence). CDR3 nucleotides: TGTGCCAGCAGTTTACAGGGGGCTGGGGCCAACGTCCTGACTTTC. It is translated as CASSLQGAGANVLTF.

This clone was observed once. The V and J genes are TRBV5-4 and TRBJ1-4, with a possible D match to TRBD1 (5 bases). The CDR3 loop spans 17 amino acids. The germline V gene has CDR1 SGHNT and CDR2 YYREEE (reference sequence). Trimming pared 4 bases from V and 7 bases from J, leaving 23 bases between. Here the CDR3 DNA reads TGTGCCAGCAGCCCAGGGCAGGGACCCTCATCAGGTGAAAAACTGTTTTTT. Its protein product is CASSPGQGPSSGEKLFF.

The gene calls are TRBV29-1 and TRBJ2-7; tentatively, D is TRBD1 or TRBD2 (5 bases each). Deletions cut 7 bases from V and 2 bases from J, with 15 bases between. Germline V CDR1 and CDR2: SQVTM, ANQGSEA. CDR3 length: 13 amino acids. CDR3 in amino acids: CSAQRGEAYEQYF. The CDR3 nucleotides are TGCAGCGCCCAAAGAGGGGAAGCCTACGAGCAGTACTTC.

The CDR3 DNA sequence: TGTGCTAGTGGTTTCCAGGGGGGTTTGAACACTGAAGCTTTCTTT. This encodes CASGFQGGLNTEAFF. The gene calls are TRBV12-5 and TRBJ1-1; TRBD1 matches at 7 bases. CDR1 and CDR2 from the germline V gene are LGHNT and FRNRAP. The CDR3 sequence is 15 residues long. The J segment lost 0 bases and the V segment lost 3 bases, leaving 4 bases of the junction unmatched.

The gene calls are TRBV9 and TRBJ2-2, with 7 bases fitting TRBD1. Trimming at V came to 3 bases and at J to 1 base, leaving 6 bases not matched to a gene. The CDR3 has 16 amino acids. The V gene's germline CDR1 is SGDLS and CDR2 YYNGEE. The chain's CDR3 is CASSAQGTENTGELFF. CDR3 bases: TGTGCCAGCAGCGCACAAGGGACAGAGAACACCGGGGAGCTGTTTTTT.

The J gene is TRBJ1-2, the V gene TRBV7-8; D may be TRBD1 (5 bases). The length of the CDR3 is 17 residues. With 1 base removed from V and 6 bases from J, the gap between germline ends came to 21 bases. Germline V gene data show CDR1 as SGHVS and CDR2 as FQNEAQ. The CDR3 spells CASSLVGRGGTGHGYTF. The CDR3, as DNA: TGTGCCAGCAGCTTAGTGGGGCGAGGAGGGACTGGGCATGGCTACACCTTC.

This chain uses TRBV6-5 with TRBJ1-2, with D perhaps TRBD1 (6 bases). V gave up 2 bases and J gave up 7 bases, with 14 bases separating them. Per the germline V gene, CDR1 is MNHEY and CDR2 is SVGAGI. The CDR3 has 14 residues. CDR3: CASSYAQGRSGYTF. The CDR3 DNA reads TGTGCCAGCAGTTACGCCCAGGGGCGGAGTGGCTACACCTTC.

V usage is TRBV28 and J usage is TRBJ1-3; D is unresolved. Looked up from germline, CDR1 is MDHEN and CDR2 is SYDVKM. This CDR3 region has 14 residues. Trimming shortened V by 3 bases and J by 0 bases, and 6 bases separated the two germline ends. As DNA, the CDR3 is TGTGCCAGCAGTTTTCAAGACTCTGGAAACACCATATATTTT. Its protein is CASSFQDSGNTIYF.

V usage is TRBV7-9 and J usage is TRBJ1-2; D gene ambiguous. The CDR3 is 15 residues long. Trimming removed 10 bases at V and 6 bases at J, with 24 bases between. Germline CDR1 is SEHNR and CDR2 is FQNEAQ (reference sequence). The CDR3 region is CATPVVDFGTNGYTF. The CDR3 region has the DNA TGTGCCACCCCGGTAGTGGACTTCGGTACGAATGGCTACACCTTC.

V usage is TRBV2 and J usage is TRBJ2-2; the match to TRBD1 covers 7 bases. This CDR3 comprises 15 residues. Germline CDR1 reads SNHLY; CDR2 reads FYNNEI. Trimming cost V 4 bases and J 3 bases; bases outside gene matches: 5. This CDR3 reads CASSGTGGYTGELFF. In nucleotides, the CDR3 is TGTGCCAGCAGTGGGACAGGAGGATACACCGGGGAGCTGTTTTTT.

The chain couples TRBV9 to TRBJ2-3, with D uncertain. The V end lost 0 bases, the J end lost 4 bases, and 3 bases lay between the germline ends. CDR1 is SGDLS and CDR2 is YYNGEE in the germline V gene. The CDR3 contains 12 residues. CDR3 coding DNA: TGTGCCAGCAGCGTAGGGCCAGATACGCAGTATTTT. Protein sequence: CASSVGPDTQYF.

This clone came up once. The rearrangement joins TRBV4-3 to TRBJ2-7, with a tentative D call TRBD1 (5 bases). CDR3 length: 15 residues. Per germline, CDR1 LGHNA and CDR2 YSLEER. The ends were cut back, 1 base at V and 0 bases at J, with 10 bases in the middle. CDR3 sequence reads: CASSQATEFSYEQYF. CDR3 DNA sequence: TGCGCCAGCAGCCAAGCGACAGAATTCTCCTACGAGCAGTACTTC.